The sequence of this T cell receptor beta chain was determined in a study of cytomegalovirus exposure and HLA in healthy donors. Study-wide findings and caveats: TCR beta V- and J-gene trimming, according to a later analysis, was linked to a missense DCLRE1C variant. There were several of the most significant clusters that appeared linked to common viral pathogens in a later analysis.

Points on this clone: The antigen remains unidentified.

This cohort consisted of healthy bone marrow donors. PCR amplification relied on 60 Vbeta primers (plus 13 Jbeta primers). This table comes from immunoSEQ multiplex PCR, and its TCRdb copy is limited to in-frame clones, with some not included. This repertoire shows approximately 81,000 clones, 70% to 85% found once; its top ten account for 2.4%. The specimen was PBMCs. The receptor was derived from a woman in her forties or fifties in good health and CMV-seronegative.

Here the CDR3 reads CASRRTGGTGEQFF. Here the CDR3 DNA reads TGCGCCAGCAGGCGGACAGGGGGAACCGGTGAGCAGTTCTTC. The rearrangement joins TRBV5-1 to TRBJ2-1, with 10 bases matching TRBD1. V shed 5 bases and J 9 bases; nucleotides not matched to a gene: 8. The CDR3 length is 14 residues. Germline V lookup: CDR1 SGHRS, CDR2 YFSETQ.